This TCR beta chain was sequenced in a study of shared clonotypes between healthy human individuals (dated by TCRdb to 2018 to 2020). Concerning the study at large: A couple of women and three men aged 18 to 49 years were included in the cohort. For each donor, three plates each were used for CD4 naive and CD4 memory, two plates were used for CD8 naive, and one plate was used for CD8 memory. To estimate repertoire size and how much clonotypes are shared between individuals, the study performed deep sequencing of blood TCR repertoires from about 5 healthy adults. To increase sequencing depth and limit assay-specific biases, different laboratories used diverse techniques to prepare libraries and sequence TCR repertoires. Between about 0.8 and 9 billion PBMCs per donor were obtained by leukapheresis.

Using the deep immunoSEQ assay, multiplex PCR amplified TCR CDR3 regions from genomic DNA. For each cell subset, the extracted genomic DNA was distributed evenly across all wells of several immunoSEQ 96-well plates, and each plate served as one replicate. For sorted subsets, each replicate PCR was loaded with 150 to 250 ng genomic DNA, equivalent to 25,000 to 35,000 T cell genomes. Purified libraries were measured with a Qubit 3.0 fluorometer, size-checked on a Bioanalyzer 2100, and measured again with the KAPA Library Quantification kit. Each immunoSEQ 96-well plate was sequenced on its own single-read 150-cycle Illumina NextSeq 550 flow cell. For the original study's pipeline: Because only junctional sequences without quality scores were contained in the immunoSEQ output, filtering matching that applied to full-length reads could not be performed. To assign V/J genes and CDR3, sequences were annotated against IMGT germline references using PyIR, a Python wrapper for IgBLAST v1.9. Reads were filtered out if the reads had weak V/J assignments (E-value above 1e-6), no CDR3, stop codons, out-of-frame junctions, or ambiguous translated residues. V3J clonotypes were defined as sequences sharing an identical inferred V gene, J gene, and CDR3 amino acid sequence. Percentage overlap between repertoires was computed as shared unique clonotypes divided by the size of the smaller repertoire. Three approaches were used to assess repertoire richness: RTK rarefaction, the Chao1 estimator, and Recon v2.1 estimates of unobserved clonotypes. Generation probabilities were computed with OLGA for all TCRbeta clonotypes obtained by the gDNA method from a handful of donors. Entries here come from immuneACCESS through TCRdb and include only in-frame sequences with V and J called. Some clones fail to appear in such tables; in the studies checked, an unresolved V gene covers under half of the shortfall, and the cause of the remainder is unknown. V and J calls and clone size follow that table, whereas D and trimming were derived from the DNA. For this sample there are hundreds of thousands of clones; 95% to 96% appear just once. 0.11% of the sample comes from the top ten.

For this clone: It lacks a known antigen. No base quality values were provided; no much bigger clone lies one nucleotide off.

Overall results and qualifications from the work: Sampling was restricted to blood, and TCR repertoires in tissues likely differ from the TCR repertoires found in blood. The genetic and exposure-history diversity represented was limited by the small number of donors. Naive subsets generally had larger estimated clonotype richness than memory subsets did. Pairwise subsampling led to the expectation that sequencing depth would affect the degree of clonotype sharing among donors. Higher generation probabilities were observed for clonotypes shared by all four sorted-subset donors than for non-shared clonotypes. Sharing across a handful of donors was observed for about 5% of naive CD4, less than 4% of naive CD8, 2% to 2.5% of memory CD4, and roughly 0.4% of memory CD8 clonotypes. Rarefaction of sorted-subset datasets indicated incomplete sequencing despite the large sequencing depth.

CD8 naive samples were CD45RO-negative cells positively selected for CCR7, giving a CD45RA+CCR7+ population that excluded TemRA cells. The donors were healthy, HIV-negative adults who had no recently reported acute infections or vaccinations. Every donor was a Caucasian adult residing in Nashville, Tennessee, USA. After blood collection by leukapheresis, PBMCs were isolated using Ficoll-Histopaque density gradient centrifugation and then cryopreserved in the vapor phase of liquid nitrogen. Analytical flow cytometry was used to check the purity and quantity of each magnetically sorted T cell population. Genomic DNA was isolated from every sorted fraction and measured by UV absorbance on a Nanodrop 2000c. Based on the germline V gene (reference sequence), the CDR1 and CDR2 sequences are PRHDT and FYEKMQ. Trimming takes 2 bases from V and 0 bases from J, and the germline ends sit 11 bases apart. Including cysteine and phenylalanine, the CDR3 has 16 amino acids. The CDR3 DNA has 48 bases and is translated from base 1.

The source of this sequence is a woman in her twenties or thirties in good health. This receptor chain uses TRBV13 and TRBJ2-1; the D region possibly corresponds to TRBD2 (6 bases align). The sequenced sample consisted of naive CD8+ T cells sorted from blood. Taken with the paper, the label for cell subset or site translates to: CD45RA+CCR7+. The bases are TGTGCCAGCAGCTTACCTAGCGCGCGCTCCTACAATGAGCAGTTCTTC. It specifies CASSLPSARSYNEQFF.